Described below is a single T cell receptor beta chain sequence and its context. What it binds is unknown. Every patient was affected by relapse after autologous stem cell transplantation, while exposure to brentuximab vedotin was not uniform. Classifying best responses yielded complete response, partial response or progressive disease. The assay was immunoSEQ multiplex PCR, and TCRdb's table has in-frame clones only and misses some. The sample records about 86,000 clones, around 90% being singletons. These data are taken from a study of PD-1 blockade in classical Hodgkin lymphoma. Germline trimming cut 3 bases from V and 5 bases from J; bases unmatched to any gene: 12. CDR1 and CDR2 from the germline V gene are MGHDK and SYGVNS. This CDR3 is built from 17 residues. Study-level findings and limits: The study found complete responders had baseline diversity similar to newly diagnosed patients. Some patients started nivolumab under 1 year after ASCT, and they were excluded.

The clonotype originates from a human donor with classical Hodgkin lymphoma. The starting material was peripheral blood mononuclear cells (PBMCs), obtained at baseline. The chain recombines TRBV25-1 with TRBJ1-1; 10 bases are shared with TRBD1. The CDR3 DNA sequence: TGTGCCAGCAGTGACAAGCAGGGACAGGGGTTGAGGACTGAAGCTTTCTTT. It codes for CASSDKQGQGLRTEAFF.